Listed below are T cell receptor beta chains from one sample, sequenced in a study of identical twins. Each CDR3 protein is one row after TCRdb ran MiXCR on the 5' RACE reads. The profile covers 640,000 or so distinct CDR3 sequences, with around 6% appearing a single time and approximately 1.6% taken by the ten largest. Sequencing used naive T cells sorted from blood. Receptors were obtained from a man between 18 and 35 years old in good health. Both conserved end residues are part of each CDR3. D genes are given only for firm matches. Only part of the rows carry a size: once, few, many, or a class if the clone is expanded.

V	J	D	size	DNA	CDR3
TRBV5-5	TRBJ1-1	NA	NA	TGTGCCAGCGGACCGGGAAACCCTGAGGGGGAAGCTTTCTTT	CASGPGNPEGEAFF
TRBV5-5	TRBJ1-4	NA	NA	TGTGCCAGCAGCATTGGACCTAATGAAAAACTGTTTTTT	CASSIGPNEKLFF
TRBV30	TRBJ2-3	NA	NA	TGTGCCTGGAGTAGACAGGATACGCAGTATTTT	CAWSRQDTQYF
TRBV20-1	TRBJ1-2	NA	NA	TGCAGTGCTAGTGGCGAACGATTGAGTGGCTACACCTTC	CSASGERLSGYTF
TRBV30	TRBJ2-3	NA	few	TGTGCCTGGAGTGGCGGGAACACAGATACGCAGTATTTT	CAWSGGNTDTQYF
TRBV27	TRBJ2-1	NA	many	TGTGCCAGCAGTCCAGGGGTCCGGGGACACAATGAGCAGTTCTTC	CASSPGVRGHNEQFF
TRBV29-1	TRBJ2-7	TRBD2	many	TGCAGCGTTAGCGGGAGCATCGACGAGCAGTACTTC	CSVSGSIDEQYF
TRBV7-2	TRBJ1-5	NA	NA	TGTGCCAGCAGCCCGTCGGCCCTCTCAGGGGGCAATCAGCCCCAGCATTTT	CASSPSALSGGNQPQHF
TRBV3-1	TRBJ1-1	NA	few	TGTGCCAGCAGTACTTGGCCGGGGGCGAACACTGAAGCTTTCTTT	CASSTWPGANTEAFF
TRBV25-1	TRBJ2-2	NA	few	TGTGCCAGCAGTGAATCTCTGTCCGAACCCGGGGAGCTGTTTTTT	CASSESLSEPGELFF
TRBV12-3/TRBV12-4	TRBJ1-4	NA	NA	TGTGCCAGCAGTTTGAGGTGGGGGGGACGTACTAATGAAAAACTGTTTTTT	CASSLRWGGRTNEKLFF
TRBV19	TRBJ2-1	NA	many	TGTGCCACCTCCGTGGACCCCAGCTACAATGAGCAGTTCTTC	CATSVDPSYNEQFF
TRBV12-3/TRBV12-4	TRBJ2-1	NA	many	TGTGCCAGCAGTTTTGAGACAGGCCATGAGCAGTTCTTC	CASSFETGHEQFF
TRBV10-3	TRBJ2-3	NA	few	TGTGCCATCAGTCCGAGATCCACAGGAGATACGCAGTATTTT	CAISPRSTGDTQYF
TRBV12-3/TRBV12-4	TRBJ2-1	TRBD1	many	TGTGCCAGCAGCAAGACAGGGGGCAATGAGCAGTTCTTC	CASSKTGGNEQFF
TRBV7-9	TRBJ1-2	NA	many	TGTGCCAGCAGCTTAGAGGCAGGGGTTGGCTACACCTTC	CASSLEAGVGYTF
TRBV5-1	TRBJ2-7	NA	many	TGCGCCAGCAGCTTGGATGCGAGCTCCTACGAGCAGTACTTC	CASSLDASSYEQYF
TRBV9	TRBJ2-1	TRBD2	many	TGTGCCAGCAGCGCTACTAGCGGGAAAAGTATTGAGCAGTTCTTC	CASSATSGKSIEQFF
TRBV5-1	TRBJ2-3	NA	few	TGCGCCAGCAGCTTAATAAGTTGGCGGGATACGCAGTATTTT	CASSLISWRDTQYF
TRBV3-1	TRBJ2-5	NA	many	TGTGCCAGCAGTCTGGGGGCTACCCAAGAGACCCAGTACTTC	CASSLGATQETQYF
TRBV7-6	TRBJ2-4	TRBD1	few	TGTGCCAGCAGCTCCCCGGACAGGGGAAACATTCAGTACTTC	CASSSPDRGNIQYF
TRBV5-1	TRBJ2-1	NA	many	TGCGCCAGCAGCCGGGGGGACAGGTACAATGAGCAGTTCTTC	CASSRGDRYNEQFF
TRBV12-3/TRBV12-4	TRBJ1-1	TRBD1	few	TGTGCCAGCAGAATGGACAGGGGCACTGAAGCTTTCTTT	CASRMDRGTEAFF
TRBV12-5	TRBJ1-2	TRBD1	NA	TGTGCTAGTGGTCGCCCCGGGACAGCGTTCACCTTC	CASGRPGTAFTF
TRBV30	TRBJ1-5	TRBD1	few	TGTGCCTGGAGTGGACAGGGGGGTCAGCCCCAGCATTTT	CAWSGQGGQPQHF
TRBV27	TRBJ2-6	TRBD1	NA	TGTGCCAGCAGAGGGGGACAGGGCTACTCTGGGGCCAACGTCCTGACTTTC	CASRGGQGYSGANVLTF
TRBV27	TRBJ2-2	NA	many	TGTGCCAGCAGGGGGACTTCCGCCGGGGAGCTGTTTTTT	CASRGTSAGELFF
TRBV20-1	TRBJ2-7	TRBD1	many	TGCAGTGCTACTCCGGGACAGGTCTACGAGCAGTACTTC	CSATPGQVYEQYF
TRBV12-3/TRBV12-4	TRBJ2-1	NA	many	TGTGCCAGCAGTTTTGGGGTTGATGAGCAGTTCTTC	CASSFGVDEQFF
TRBV12-3/TRBV12-4	TRBJ2-2	NA	few	TGTGCCAGCAGTTCGGAGCATCACCGTTCCGGGGAGCTGTTTTTT	CASSSEHHRSGELFF
TRBV12-3/TRBV12-4	TRBJ2-7	TRBD2	many	TGTGCCAGCAGCCCAATATCTAGCGGGTACTCCTACGAGCAGTACTTC	CASSPISSGYSYEQYF
TRBV7-2	TRBJ2-2	NA	many	TGTGCCAGCGCCAGGCCTACGAACACCGGGGAGCTGTTTTTT	CASARPTNTGELFF
TRBV20-1	TRBJ1-4	NA	many	TGCAGTGCTAGTTTGCAGGGTCATAATGAAAAACTGTTTTTT	CSASLQGHNEKLFF
TRBV25-1	TRBJ2-7	TRBD2	NA	TGTGCCAGCAGTGAGGCTAGCGGGAGAACCTACGAGCAGTACTTC	CASSEASGRTYEQYF